Listed below are T cell receptor beta chains from one sample, sequenced in a study of stem cell transplantation in POMP-related autoinflammatory disease. This table comes from immunoSEQ multiplex PCR, and its TCRdb copy is limited to in-frame clones, with some not included. The top ten hold roughly 0.7% of the sample, which has about 68,000 clones, just over 90% seen once. The starting material was CD4+ T cells from PBMCs, obtained after stem cell transplantation. The receptors originated from a human patient with POMP-related autoinflammation and immune dysregulation (PRAID). Some of the T cells may derive from the graft donor. CDR3s include the opening cysteine and the closing phenylalanine or tryptophan. A D gene is named only where the DNA matches it firmly. Part of the rows lack a size; the others show once, few, many or a class for expanded clones.

len	v_gene	abundance	d_gene	j_gene	CDR3aa	CDR3nt
15	TRBV3-1/TRBV3-2	.	.	TRBJ1-2	CASSQDWQANYGYTF	TGTGCCAGCAGCCAAGACTGGCAGGCGAACTATGGCTACACCTTC
15	TRBV28	once	TRBD1	TRBJ2-5	CASSGRQGVKETQYF	TGTGCCAGCAGCGGTCGACAGGGAGTGAAGGAGACCCAGTACTTC
11	TRBV7-9	.	.	TRBJ2-4	CASSLGRIQYF	TGTGCCAGCAGCTTAGGACGCATTCAGTACTTC
17	TRBV5-5	once	TRBD1	TRBJ1-4	CASSLGYIGTGAEKLFF	TGTGCCAGCAGCTTGGGATATATCGGGACAGGGGCGGAAAAACTGTTTTTT
11	TRBV29-1	.	.	TRBJ1-4	CSVVANEKLFF	TGCAGCGTTGTGGCTAATGAAAAACTGTTTTTT
15	TRBV5-8	.	.	TRBJ2-7	CASSFWGRGPYEQYF	TGTGCCAGCAGCTTCTGGGGCAGGGGTCCCTACGAGCAGTACTTC
16	TRBV7-9	.	TRBD2	TRBJ2-2	CASSGWGLAGTGELFF	TGTGCCAGCAGCGGCTGGGGACTAGCGGGCACCGGGGAGCTGTTTTTT
14	TRBV10-3	.	TRBD2	TRBJ2-3	CAFSPAGGPDTQYF	TGTGCCTTCTCCCCAGCGGGAGGGCCAGATACGCAGTATTTT
13	TRBV7-6	.	.	TRBJ1-2	CASSLLGQEGYTF	TGTGCCAGCAGCTTATTGGGACAAGAAGGCTACACCTTC
15	TRBV24-1	.	.	TRBJ1-5	CATSDSGAGNQPQHF	TGTGCCACCAGTGACTCCGGAGCGGGCAATCAGCCCCAGCATTTT
14	TRBV4-1	.	.	TRBJ2-7	CASSQSEWVGEQYF	TGCGCCAGCAGCCAATCAGAGTGGGTTGGCGAGCAGTACTTC
15	TRBV28	once	.	TRBJ2-4	CASRGVAIAKNIQYF	TGTGCCAGCAGGGGGGTAGCCATAGCCAAAAACATTCAGTACTTC
15	TRBV5-1	.	TRBD1	TRBJ2-4	CASSWATGDGNIQYF	TGCGCCAGCAGCTGGGCTACAGGGGATGGGAACATTCAGTACTTC
13	TRBV10-3	.	.	TRBJ1-3	CAITGESGNTIYF	TGTGCCATCACTGGGGAGTCTGGAAACACCATATATTTT
16	TRBV6-6	.	.	TRBJ2-5	CASSYGLGAIGETQYF	TGTGCCAGCAGTTACGGGCTGGGGGCGATAGGAGAGACCCAGTACTTC
15	TRBV28	.	TRBD2	TRBJ2-5	CASSTSGRAPGTQYF	TGTGCCAGCAGTACTAGCGGGAGGGCCCCGGGGACCCAGTACTTC
13	TRBV28	.	.	TRBJ2-3	CASSGAPTDTQYF	TGTGCCAGCAGCGGGGCCCCCACAGATACGCAGTATTTT
16	TRBV15	.	TRBD2	TRBJ2-7	CATSRGRLAGAYEQYF	TGTGCCACCAGCAGAGGAAGACTAGCGGGAGCCTACGAGCAGTACTTC
14	TRBV6-1	.	.	TRBJ2-7	CASSEAPITHEQYF	TGTGCCAGCAGTGAAGCCCCGATAACACACGAGCAGTACTTC
15	TRBV7-9	.	TRBD1	TRBJ2-7	CASSLEYRGLYEQYF	TGTGCCAGCAGCTTAGAGTACAGGGGGCTGTACGAGCAGTACTTC
18	TRBV3-1/TRBV3-2	.	TRBD2	TRBJ2-5	CASSPRAGGPQYGETQYF	TGTGCCAGCAGCCCCCGAGCGGGAGGGCCCCAGTATGGGGAGACCCAGTACTTC
12	TRBV6-5	.	.	TRBJ2-3	CASSSPSNTQYF	TGTGCCAGCAGTTCCCCCTCAAATACGCAGTATTTT
14	TRBV28	.	.	TRBJ1-5	CARPSARTGQPQHF	TGTGCCAGGCCGAGCGCGAGAACTGGCCAGCCCCAGCATTTT
15	TRBV19	.	TRBD1	TRBJ2-7	CASSRDRVASYEQYF	TGTGCCAGTAGTAGGGACAGGGTAGCCTCCTACGAGCAGTACTTC
16	TRBV28	.	TRBD2	TRBJ2-1	CASSSPGTSGYNEQFF	TGTGCCAGCAGTTCCCCCGGGACTAGCGGTTACAATGAGCAGTTCTTC
14	TRBV10-1	.	.	TRBJ1-5	CASRLTGMGQPQHF	TGCGCCAGCAGGCTCACAGGGATGGGGCAGCCCCAGCATTTT
14	TRBV2	.	.	TRBJ2-3	CASSGPLGTDTQYF	TGTGCCAGCAGTGGTCCTTTGGGCACAGATACGCAGTATTTT
14	TRBV7-2	.	TRBD1	TRBJ2-5	CASSFGQGTETQYF	TGTGCCAGCAGCTTCGGACAGGGGACAGAGACCCAGTACTTC
14	TRBV5-1	.	TRBD1	TRBJ2-2	CASSSQGSGGELFF	TGCGCCAGCAGCTCACAGGGGAGCGGCGGGGAGCTGTTTTTT
15	TRBV7-9	.	TRBD2	TRBJ2-7	CASSPRTSGPYEQYF	TGTGCCAGCAGCCCACGGACTAGCGGTCCCTACGAGCAGTACTTC
17	TRBV19	.	TRBD2	TRBJ2-3	CASSNLSTSVITDTQYF	TGTGCCAGTAGTAATCTTTCGACTAGCGTGATAACAGATACGCAGTATTTT
15	TRBV30	.	TRBD1	TRBJ1-6	CAWTRIGDRDSPLHF	TGTGCCTGGACTCGGATAGGGGACAGGGATTCACCCCTCCACTTT
15	TRBV5-8	once	.	TRBJ2-3	CASSLMTGRTDTQYF	TGTGCCAGCAGCTTGATGACAGGCCGCACAGATACGCAGTATTTT
12	TRBV5-1	.	.	TRBJ2-7	CASSLDTYEQYF	TGCGCCAGCAGCTTGGATACCTACGAGCAGTACTTC
15	TRBV4-1	.	TRBD2	TRBJ2-3	CASSQDTSAISTQYF	TGCGCCAGCAGCCAAGATACTAGCGCCATCTCTACGCAGTATTTT
14	TRBV15	few	.	TRBJ1-5	CATSRSYSNQPQHF	TGTGCCACCAGCAGGAGTTATAGCAATCAGCCCCAGCATTTT
15	TRBV6-5	once	TRBD2	TRBJ2-1	CASSTRGRESNEQFF	TGTGCCAGCAGTACCCGAGGGAGGGAAAGTAATGAGCAGTTCTTC
12	TRBV2	.	TRBD1	TRBJ1-4	CASSTGGEKLFF	TGTGCCAGCAGTACAGGGGGTGAAAAACTGTTTTTT
13	TRBV21-1	.	.	TRBJ1-5	CATSKGVNQPQHF	TGTGCCACCTCAAAAGGGGTCAATCAGCCCCAGCATTTT
15	TRBV7-9	.	.	TRBJ1-3	CASSNREGSGNTIYF	TGTGCCAGCAGCAACAGGGAAGGCTCTGGAAACACCATATATTTT
15	TRBV5-1	once	TRBD1	TRBJ2-1	CASSSGTGARNEQFF	TGCGCCAGCAGCTCCGGGACAGGGGCTCGCAATGAGCAGTTCTTC
15	TRBV5-1	.	TRBD1	TRBJ2-1	CASSPGTGAYNEQFF	TGCGCCAGCAGTCCCGGGACAGGGGCCTACAATGAGCAGTTCTTC
22	TRBV19	.	.	TRBJ1-4	CALSYRVPGLGPRVDFNEKLFF	TGTGCATTATCATATCGCGTACCGGGTCTCGGCCCTAGGGTGGACTTTAATGAAAAACTGTTTTTT
14	TRBV19	.	TRBD1	TRBJ1-5	CATRPPGGNQPQHF	TGTGCCACCCGGCCCCCAGGGGGGAATCAGCCCCAGCATTTT